This T cell receptor (beta chain) is drawn from a study of blood T cell repertoires in COVID-19. Study at large: Acute and convalescent COVID-19 specimens originated in the United States, Italy and Spain. From T cells, B-cell-depleted T cells, or PBMCs came the material, which was cDNA or gDNA.

This CDR3 is built from 14 residues. Looked up from germline, CDR1 is DFQATT and CDR2 is SNEGSKA (reference sequence). Trimming took 3 bases from V and 7 from J; bases not matched to a gene: 8. The Seattle site enrolled patients during active infection and followed them longitudinally. In the original processing: It was from reference gene primer amplification that nucleated cell counts were estimated. Measured with immunoSEQ multiplex PCR; TCRdb has only the in-frame clones, and not every one. V and J calls and clone size come straight from that table; D and trimming were deduced from the DNA. The sample yields approximately 250,000 clones, roughly 90% seen once.

This TCR was recovered from a woman between 65 and 79 years old with COVID-19, enrolled during active disease. This chain joins TRBV20-1 and TRBJ2-1; 8 nucleotides align to TRBD2. The sample comprised peripheral blood. The CDR3 DNA reads as TGCAGTGCTAGTCCCGGACTAGCAAAGAATGAGCAGTTCTTC. Translating gives CSASPGLAKNEQFF.